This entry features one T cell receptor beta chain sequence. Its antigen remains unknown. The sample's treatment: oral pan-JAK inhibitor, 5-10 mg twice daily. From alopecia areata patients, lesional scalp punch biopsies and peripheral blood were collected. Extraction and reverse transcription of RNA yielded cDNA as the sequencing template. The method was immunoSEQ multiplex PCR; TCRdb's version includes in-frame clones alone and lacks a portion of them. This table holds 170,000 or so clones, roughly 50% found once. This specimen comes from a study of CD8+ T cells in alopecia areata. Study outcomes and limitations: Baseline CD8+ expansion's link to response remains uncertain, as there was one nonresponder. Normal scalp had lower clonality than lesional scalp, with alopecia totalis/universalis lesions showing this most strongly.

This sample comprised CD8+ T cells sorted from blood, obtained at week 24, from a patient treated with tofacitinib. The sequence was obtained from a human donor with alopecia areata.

DNA for the CDR3: TGCGCCAGCAGCCAAGGGCCCAGGGGATCTGGGGCCAACGTCCTGACTTTC. Translation: CASSQGPRGSGANVLTF. The genes are TRBV4-3 and TRBJ2-6; possible D gene TRBD1, 6 bases. The CDR3 has 17 amino acids. Trimming cost V 1 base and J 1 base, with 11 bases left between them. CDR1 and CDR2 from the germline V gene are LGHNA and YSLEER.